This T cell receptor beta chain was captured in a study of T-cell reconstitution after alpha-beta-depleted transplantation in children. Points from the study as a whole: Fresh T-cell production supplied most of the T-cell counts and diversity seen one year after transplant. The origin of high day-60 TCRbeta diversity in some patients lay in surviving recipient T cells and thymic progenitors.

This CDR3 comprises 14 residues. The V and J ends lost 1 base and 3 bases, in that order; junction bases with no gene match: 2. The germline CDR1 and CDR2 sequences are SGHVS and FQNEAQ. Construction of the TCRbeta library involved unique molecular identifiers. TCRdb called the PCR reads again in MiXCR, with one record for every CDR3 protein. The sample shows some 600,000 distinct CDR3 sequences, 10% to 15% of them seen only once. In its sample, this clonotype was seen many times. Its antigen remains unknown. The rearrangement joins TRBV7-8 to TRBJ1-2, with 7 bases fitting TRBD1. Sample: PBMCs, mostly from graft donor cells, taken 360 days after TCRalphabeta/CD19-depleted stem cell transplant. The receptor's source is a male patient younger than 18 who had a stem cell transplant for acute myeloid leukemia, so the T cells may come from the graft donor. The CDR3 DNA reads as TGTGCCAGCAGCTTAGTAACAGGGGACTATGGCTACACCTTC. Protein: CASSLVTGDYGYTF.